A single sample is the source of the 26 T cell receptor beta chains below, sequenced in a study of memory CD4+ T cells and cytomegalovirus serostatus. Some clones are missing from TCRdb's copy, which holds only in-frame ones; the method was immunoSEQ multiplex PCR. The data contain about 61,000 clones, about three quarters of them singletons. Single viable CD3+CD4+CD8-CD45RO+ cells were sorted as the memory CD4+ T cells. What was sequenced was memory CD4+ T cells from blood. Receptors were obtained from an adult in good health and CMV-seronegative. Some clones in this sample may be carry-over from other donors' samples.

This clone has only a few counts. This rearrangement joins TRBV5-6 to TRBJ2-3, with 7 bases that match TRBD1. CDR3 length: 14 residues. Germline-derived CDR1 and CDR2 are SGHDT and YYEEEE. Trimming at V came to 0 bases and at J to 6 bases, leaving 4 bases not matched to a gene. The CDR3: CASSLAGTADTQYF. CDR3 DNA: TGTGCCAGCAGCTTGGCCGGGACAGCGGATACGCAGTATTTT.

The chain combines TRBV7-8 with TRBJ2-1; tentative D call: TRBD1 (6 bases). Germline CDR1 is SGHVS and CDR2 is FQNEAQ. V was pared by 3 bases and J by 4 bases, with 22 bases between. This CDR3 is 18 amino acids long. The CDR3 DNA is TGTGCCAGCAGCTTGGCCAACTCTCTGGACAGCTTTTACAATGAGCAGTTCTTC. Translating it yields CASSLANSLDSFYNEQFF.

At least ten counts were recorded for this clone. The chain joins TRBV19 to TRBJ2-1, with 10 bases identical to TRBD1. CDR3 length: 16 residues. The J segment lost 4 bases and the V segment lost 7 bases, leaving 10 bases of the junction unmatched. The germline gives CDR1 LNHDA, CDR2 SQIVND (reference sequence). CDR3 in amino acids: CASTREGDRGYNEQFF. The DNA for the CDR3 is TGTGCCAGTACCAGAGAGGGGGACAGGGGATACAATGAGCAGTTCTTC.

The chain uses TRBV7-2 and TRBJ2-1; D not resolved. Germline V gives CDR1 SGHTA, CDR2 FQGNSA. The CDR3 runs to 14 residues. Trimming pared 4 bases from V and 6 bases from J, leaving 13 bases between. CDR3 sequence (DNA): TGTGCCAGCAGCTGGCTTGTGGGTAGCAATGAGCAGTTCTTC. This translates into CASSWLVGSNEQFF. Full variable domain (rest looked up from reference TRBV7-2 and TRBJ2-1): GAGVSQSPSNKVTEKGKDVELRCDPISGHTALYWYRQSLGQGLEFLIYFQGNSAPDKSGLPSDRFSAERTGGSVSTLTIQRTQQEDSAVYLCASSWLVGSNEQFFGPGTRLTVL.

This clone showed up many times. The rearrangement joins TRBV5-1 to TRBJ1-1; TRBD1 might be the D (5 bases). Trimming pared 0 bases from V and 4 bases from J, leaving 10 bases between. Germline V gene sequence: CDR1 SGHRS, CDR2 YFSETQ. This CDR3 comprises 14 residues. The CDR3 DNA reads as TGCGCCAGCAGCTTGGAGGCAGGGTCCACTGAAGCTTTCTTT. It translates to CASSLEAGSTEAFF.

The chain has TRBV19 and TRBJ2-7; 7 bases are shared with TRBD2. The CDR3 extends over 15 amino acids. V was clipped by 4 bases and J by 1 base; unmatched bases: 7. Germline-derived CDR1 and CDR2 are LNHDA and SQIVND (reference sequence). CDR3 sequence: CASSRGLVGSYEQYF. CDR3 nucleotide sequence: TGTGCCAGTAGTAGAGGACTAGTGGGATCCTACGAGCAGTACTTC.

This chain joins TRBV15 and TRBJ1-1; the match to TRBD1 covers 8 bases. J lost 1 base, V lost 5 bases, and 9 bases had no gene match. CDR1 and CDR2 from the germline V gene are LNHNV and YYDKDF (reference sequence). There are 16 residues in the CDR3. CDR3 protein: CATSPPTTGGNTEAFF. As DNA, the CDR3 is TGTGCCACCAGCCCCCCCACAACAGGGGGGAACACTGAAGCTTTCTTT.

The CDR3 spells CSAGVPGTEAFF. The CDR3, as DNA: TGCAGCGCAGGGGTGCCGGGCACTGAAGCTTTCTTT. The rearrangement uses TRBV29-1 and TRBJ1-1; maybe TRBD1 (6 bases). Germline V gene sequence: CDR1 SQVTM, CDR2 ANQGSEA. With 7 bases removed from V and 4 bases from J, the gap between germline ends came to 13 bases. The CDR3 covers 12 residues.

This clone was recorded once. The rearrangement uses TRBV5-1 and TRBJ1-2; weak D call: TRBD1 (6 bases). CDR1 SGHRS and CDR2 YFSETQ come from the germline V gene. Trimming removed 2 bases from V and 0 bases from J, with 8 bases in between. The CDR3 has 14 residues. CDR3 in amino acids: CASSLGGANYGYTF. CDR3 in DNA: TGCGCCAGCAGCTTAGGGGGAGCTAACTATGGCTACACCTTC.

This chain joins TRBV2 and TRBJ1-1, with D uncertain. Trimming removed 7 bases from V and 6 bases from J, with 12 bases in between. CDR1 SNHLY and CDR2 FYNNEI come from the germline V gene. This CDR3 region has 12 residues. This CDR3 reads CASTEYRAEAFF. CDR3 in DNA: TGTGCCAGCACGGAGTATCGGGCTGAAGCTTTCTTT. Variable domain in full (rest from reference TRBV2 and TRBJ1-1): EPEVTQTPSHQVTQMGQEVILRCVPISNHLYFYWYRQILGQKVEFLVSFYNNEISEKSEIFDDQFSVERPDGSNFTLKIRSTKLEDSAMYFCASTEYRAEAFFGQGTRLTVV.

CDR3 in DNA: TGTGCCAGCAGTTCTGGACAGGGGGTTACCGGGGAGCTGTTTTTT. Translated, it gives CASSSGQGVTGELFF. J is TRBJ2-2 and V is TRBV6-6; the match to TRBD1 covers 10 bases. Germline V gene data show CDR1 as MNHNY and CDR2 as SVGAGI (reference sequence). V shed 4 bases, J shed 5 bases, and the junction held 4 bases outside the gene matches. This CDR3 has 15 amino acids.

The chain employs TRBV7-8 and TRBJ2-7, with a possible D match to TRBD1 (6 bases). The CDR3 consists of 16 residues. Germline values: CDR1 SGHVS, CDR2 FQNEAQ. V lost 5 bases to trimming and J lost 0 bases, with 17 bases between them. The CDR3 DNA reads TGTGCCAGCAGCCAAGGAATCGCACAGGGCTCCTACGAGCAGTACTTC. Amino acid sequence: CASSQGIAQGSYEQYF.

The chain employs TRBV30 and TRBJ1-1; tentatively, D is TRBD1 (5 bases). This CDR3 has 13 amino acids. The germline V gene encodes CDR1 GTSNPN and CDR2 SVGIG (reference sequence). Trimming removed 1 base at V and 0 bases at J, with 6 bases between. CDR3 residues: CAWSGQMNTEAFF. For the CDR3, the DNA is TGTGCCTGGAGTGGACAGATGAACACTGAAGCTTTCTTT.

The rearrangement links TRBV29-1 to TRBJ1-2, with D possibly TRBD1 on 6 matching bases. The CDR3 runs 13 residues. Germline loops: CDR1 SQVTM, CDR2 ANQGSEA. The V and J ends lost 7 bases and 1 base respectively, with 13 bases between them. The CDR3 DNA reads TGCAGCGCCTCGGACAGCATTAACTATGGCTACACCTTC. Translation gives CSASDSINYGYTF. Supplemented by reference TRBV29-1 and TRBJ1-2, the full variable domain reads SAVISQKPSRDICQRGTSLTIQCQVDSQVTMMFWYRQQPGQSLTLIATANQGSEATYESGFVIDKFPISRPNLTFSTLTVSNMSPEDSSIYLCSASDSINYGYTFGSGTRLTVV.

Concerning this clone itself: In this CDR3 the conserved last residue, phenylalanine or tryptophan, is missing, so a read error is likely. The chain couples TRBV7-8 to TRBJ1-2, with TRBD1 matching over 7 bases. CDR3 size: 15 residues. With 5 bases clipped from V and 4 bases from J, the junction kept 10 bases outside the gene matches. CDR1 is SGHVS, CDR2 FQNEAQ, per germline. CDR3 nucleotides: TGTGCCAGCAGCCCCCGGACAGGAGATCTCTATGGCTACACCTCC. This encodes CASSPRTGDLYGYTS.

V usage is TRBV5-1 and J usage is TRBJ1-3; D might be TRBD1 (5 bases). The V end lost 4 bases, the J end lost 0 bases, and 17 bases lay between the germline ends. In germline, CDR1 is SGHRS, CDR2 YFSETQ. The CDR3 extends over 17 amino acids. In DNA form, the CDR3 reads TGCGCCAGCAGCGCCGCCGACAGCGGGAGCTCTGGAAACACCATATATTTT. Translated: CASSAADSGSSGNTIYF.

The rearrangement links TRBV7-2 to TRBJ2-2, with TRBD2 matching over 7 bases. The CDR3 consists of 16 residues. The V and J ends lost 0 bases and 2 bases, in that order; junction bases with no gene match: 3. Germline V CDR1 and CDR2: SGHTA, FQGNSA. The CDR3: CASSLAGGINTGELFF. Here the CDR3 DNA reads TGTGCCAGCAGCTTAGCGGGAGGGATTAACACCGGGGAGCTGTTTTTT.

V gene TRBV7-9 combines with J gene TRBJ2-7; D unclear. With 1 base removed from V and 2 bases from J, the gap between germline ends came to 18 bases. CDR3 length: 17 residues. Per germline, CDR1 SEHNR and CDR2 FQNEAQ (reference sequence). The CDR3 reads CASSLGSSSLDTYEQYF. The DNA of the CDR3 is TGTGCCAGCAGCTTAGGATCGTCTAGTCTGGATACCTACGAGCAGTACTTC.

J is TRBJ1-6 and V is TRBV6-5; 8 bases are a match to TRBD1. Germline assignment: CDR1 MNHEY and CDR2 SVGAGI. The CDR3 covers 15 residues. The junction had 11 bases not matched to a gene; V was cut back by 6 bases and J by 10 bases. CDR3 sequence (DNA): TGTGCCAGCAGACCCGATTCCGGGACAGGCTCACCCCTCCACTTT. This codes for CASRPDSGTGSPLHF.

V gene TRBV29-1 combines with J gene TRBJ2-3; 7 bases match TRBD1. There are 13 residues in the CDR3. Germline assignment: CDR1 SQVTM and CDR2 ANQGSEA. V lost 6 bases and J lost 0; bases outside the gene matches: 3. CDR3 sequence reads: CSVDRASTDTQYF. The CDR3 DNA reads as TGCAGCGTCGACAGGGCTAGCACAGATACGCAGTATTTT.

The gene calls are TRBV11-2 and TRBJ2-7; possibly TRBD2 for D (6 bases). The CDR3 covers 12 residues. The V gene's germline CDR1 is SGHAT and CDR2 FQNNGV. Trimming took 5 bases from V and 6 from J, leaving 11 bases between them. The CDR3 DNA reads TGTGCCAGCAGCCAACAGGAGGGCGAGCAGTACTTC. Amino acids: CASSQQEGEQYF.

The chain uses TRBV6-8 and TRBJ2-5; 10 bases are shared with TRBD1. This CDR3 has 19 amino acids. V trimming: 2 bases; J trimming: 1 base; junction bases outside the gene matches: 13. Germline loops: CDR1 MNHGY, CDR2 SAAAGT. CDR3 DNA: TGTGCCAGCAGTTACAGGGGACAGGGGAAGTGTAAGGCCCAAGAGACCCAGTACTTC. Protein sequence: CASSYRGQGKCKAQETQYF.

The J gene is TRBJ1-1, the V gene TRBV19; D is uncertain. CDR3 length: 15 amino acids. V lost 8 bases and J 4 bases, leaving 20 bases between the germline ends. CDR1 is LNHDA, CDR2 SQIVND, per germline (reference sequence). Here the CDR3 DNA reads TGTGCCAGTTGCTGGGCCCCCCGAGAGTGCACTGAAGCTTTCTTT. This sequence encodes CASCWAPRECTEAFF.

This sequence joins TRBV19 and TRBJ1-5, with D possibly TRBD1 on 5 matching bases. V was shortened by 2 bases and J by 7 bases, with 12 bases between the two germline ends. This CDR3 has 14 amino acids. Per the germline V gene, CDR1 is LNHDA and CDR2 is SQIVND (reference sequence). The CDR3 here is CASSISQGTQPQHF. CDR3 nucleotides: TGTGCCAGTAGTATATCTCAGGGAACCCAGCCCCAGCATTTT.

The chain uses TRBV5-4 and TRBJ1-5; 7 bases match TRBD1. After removal of 7 bases from V and 0 bases from J, the junction contained 10 bases not matched to a gene. This CDR3 has 16 residues. Per the germline V gene, CDR1 is SGHNT and CDR2 is YYREEE (reference sequence). The CDR3 protein is CASLSGQAYSNQPQHF. CDR3 DNA sequence: TGTGCCAGCCTTTCTGGACAGGCCTATAGCAATCAGCCCCAGCATTTT.

This chain joins TRBV6-1 and TRBJ2-3, with 8 bases identical to TRBD1. CDR1 is MNHNS and CDR2 is SASEGT in the germline V gene. CDR3 length: 14 amino acids. The V gene end was trimmed by 4 bases and the J gene end by 1 base; junction bases not matched to a gene: 1. This CDR3 reads CASSGGQGTDTQYF. In nucleotides, the CDR3 is TGTGCCAGCAGTGGGGGACAGGGCACAGATACGCAGTATTTT.